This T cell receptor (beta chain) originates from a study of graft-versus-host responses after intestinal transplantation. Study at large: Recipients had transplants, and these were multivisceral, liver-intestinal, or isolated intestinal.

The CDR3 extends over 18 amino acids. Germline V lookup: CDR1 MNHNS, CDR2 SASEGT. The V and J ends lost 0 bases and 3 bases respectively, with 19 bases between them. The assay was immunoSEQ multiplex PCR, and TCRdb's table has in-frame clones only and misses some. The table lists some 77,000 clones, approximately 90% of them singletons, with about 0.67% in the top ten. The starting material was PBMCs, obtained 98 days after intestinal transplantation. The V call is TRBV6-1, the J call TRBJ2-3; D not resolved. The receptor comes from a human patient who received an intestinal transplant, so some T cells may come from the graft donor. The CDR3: CASSEASIGWGSTDTQYF. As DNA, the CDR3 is TGTGCCAGCAGTGAAGCAAGTATTGGTTGGGGATCTACAGATACGCAGTATTTT.